Below, 5 T cell receptor beta chains from the same sample are listed, as sequenced in a study of blood T cell repertoires in COVID-19. Using immunoSEQ multiplex PCR, the repertoire was profiled, and TCRdb retains in-frame clones only, with some absent. The sample shows roughly 300,000 clones, 87% of them seen only once. Material: peripheral blood. The receptor set was obtained from a woman aged 45-59 years who had recovered from COVID-19.

The chain couples TRBV4-3 to TRBJ2-7; 7 nucleotides line up with TRBD2. The germline gives CDR1 LGHNA, CDR2 YSLEER. The CDR3 is 18 amino acids. Trimming cost V 0 bases and J 0 bases; bases outside gene matches: 11. The CDR3 bases are TGCGCCAGCAGCCAAGATTTTCGGGCAGCGGGGAGCTCCTACGAGCAGTACTTC. This gives the protein CASSQDFRAAGSSYEQYF.

The V gene is TRBV27, the J gene TRBJ2-3; D gene ambiguous. CDR1 MNHEY and CDR2 SMNVEV come from the germline V gene (reference sequence). Deletions cut 3 bases from V and 2 bases from J, with 9 bases between. CDR3 length: 14 residues. In DNA form, the CDR3 reads TGTGCCAGCAGTTTTCAGTCCTCCACAGATACGCAGTATTTT. Residues: CASSFQSSTDTQYF.

The chain has TRBV18 and TRBJ2-1; 10 bases fit TRBD2. Germline V gene lookup returns CDR1 KGHSH and CDR2 LQKENI. After removal of 3 bases from V and 6 bases from J, the junction contained 11 bases not matched to a gene. The CDR3 has 17 amino acids. CDR3 region: CASSPSTIAGGANEQFF. CDR3 sequence (DNA): TGTGCCAGCTCACCCTCGACAATAGCGGGGGGAGCCAATGAGCAGTTCTTC.

The chain combines TRBV21-1 with TRBJ2-5; the table names TRBD1, a call not compared with the DNA. TRBV21-1 is a documented pseudogene. The CDR3 contains 15 residues. CDR3: CASSKKSGVHETQYF. The DNA of the CDR3 is TGTGCCAGCAGCAAAAAATCAGGGGTTCACGAGACCCAGTACTTC.

The rearrangement uses TRBV10-3 and TRBJ2-2; the D gene is possibly TRBD2 (6 bases). The length of the CDR3 is 16 residues. Trimming removed 0 bases from V and 5 bases from J, with 13 bases in between. The germline V gene encodes CDR1 ENHRY and CDR2 SYGVKD. Here the CDR3 reads CAISESQEGRTGELFF. CDR3 bases: TGTGCCATCAGTGAGTCGCAGGAGGGGCGGACCGGGGAGCTGTTTTTT.